Below, 12 T cell receptor beta chains from the same sample are listed, as sequenced in a study of vaccination and CD4 T cells after COVID-19. Treatment meaning: roughly 11-day PBMC culture with coronavirus spike peptide pools or control peptides (ViraFEST assay). The Oncomine TCR Beta short-read assay generated sequence data from the DNA of cultured CD4+ T cells. TCRdb re-called the PCR reads with MiXCR, one entry per CDR3 protein. The table includes approximately 20,000 distinct CDR3 sequences, approximately 78% detected once. Their antigen targets remain unknown. Sequenced here: CD4+ T cells from blood, cultured in vitro, sampled after SARS-CoV-2 vaccination. These receptors were obtained from a human donor who received a COVID-19 vaccine.

This clonotype appeared a few times. The chain recombines TRBV20-1 with TRBJ1-5, with a tentative D call TRBD1 (5 bases). Germline V gene data show CDR1 as DFQATT and CDR2 as SNEGSKA (reference sequence). Trimming removed 3 bases at V and 4 bases at J, with 13 bases between. This CDR3 spans 14 amino acids. This CDR3 is CSARPGTANQPQHF. The CDR3, as DNA: TGCAGTGCTAGGCCCGGGACGGCAAATCAGCCCCAGCATTTT.

V is TRBV7-2 and J is TRBJ2-2; the D is unclear. Trimming left V 6 bases short and J 8 bases short, with 10 bases between. This CDR3 region has 12 residues. Germline lookup yields CDR1 SGHTA and CDR2 FQGNSA. The DNA of the CDR3 is TGTGCCAGCAGGTCCCCTAATGGGGAGCTGTTTTTT. Translated: CASRSPNGELFF.

This chain joins TRBV6-1 and TRBJ1-2; 9 bases map to TRBD1. The CDR3 runs to 14 residues. V lost 7 bases, J lost 4 bases, and 7 bases stayed unmatched. The V gene's germline CDR1 is MNHNS and CDR2 SASEGT. The CDR3 bases are TGTGCCAGCACTCTGGGGGACAGGGTCTATGGCTACACCTTC. Protein product: CASTLGDRVYGYTF.

CDR3 amino acids: CASSSRQISEQYF. The CDR3, as DNA: TGTGCCAGCAGCTCCCGACAGATTAGCGAGCAGTACTTC. The V call is TRBV14, the J call TRBJ2-7, with D possibly being TRBD1 (5 bases). The germline V gene has CDR1 SGHDN and CDR2 FVKESK. Trimming stripped 5 bases from V and 6 bases from J, with 14 bases between. The CDR3 spans 13 residues.

The chain couples TRBV21-1 to TRBJ2-4; TRBD1 was called by the table and not checked on the DNA. TRBV21-1 is marked as a pseudogene. The length of the CDR3 is 16 residues. In DNA form, the CDR3 reads TGTGCCAGCAGGAATACGGGGGGCAGGGAGAAAAACATTCAGTACTTC. It yields the protein CASRNTGGREKNIQYF.

This chain joins TRBV6-2 or TRBV6-3 and TRBJ2-5; 11 bases are shared with TRBD2. The germline V gene has CDR1 MNHEY and CDR2 SVGEGT. The CDR3 runs 15 residues. Unmatched junction bases numbered 5, after V lost 2 bases and J lost 6 bases. The CDR3 region has the DNA TGTGCCAGCAGTTACCCTAGCGGGGGGAGACAGACCCAGTACTTC. Protein sequence: CASSYPSGGRQTQYF.

The CDR3 loop reads CASSPAGDYGYTF. In nucleotides, the CDR3 is TGTGCCAGCTCACCAGCGGGCGACTATGGCTACACCTTC. This chain connects TRBV18 to TRBJ1-2; no reliable D call. This CDR3 has 13 residues. Germline loops: CDR1 KGHSH, CDR2 LQKENI. V was cut by 2 bases and J by 3 bases, with 7 bases left in between.

The V and J genes are TRBV6-5 and TRBJ2-3; TRBD1 is a possible D gene (6 bases). CDR1 is MNHEY and CDR2 is SVGAGI in the germline V gene. The germline V and J ends were trimmed by 0 bases and 1 base, with 11 bases remaining between them. The CDR3 runs 16 residues. This chain's CDR3 is CASSYSQGWGTDTQYF. CDR3 DNA sequence: TGTGCCAGCAGTTACTCACAGGGATGGGGCACAGATACGCAGTATTTT.

The V call is TRBV19, the J call TRBJ1-1; perhaps TRBD1 as D (5 bases). With 1 base removed from V and 4 bases from J, the gap between germline ends came to 13 bases. This CDR3 comprises 15 residues. Germline CDR1 LNHDA, CDR2 SQIVND (reference sequence). This chain's CDR3 is CASSIVRGRGTEAFF. The CDR3 DNA sequence: TGTGCCAGTAGTATAGTTCGGGGGAGGGGCACTGAAGCTTTCTTT.

This chain connects TRBV2 to TRBJ1-1; TRBD1 agrees at 9 bases. The CDR3 covers 15 residues. Germline assignment: CDR1 SNHLY and CDR2 FYNNEI. After removal of 7 bases from V and 0 bases from J, the junction contained 6 bases not matched to a gene. This CDR3 reads CASNPDRGMNTEAFF. CDR3 bases: TGTGCCAGCAACCCGGACAGGGGAATGAACACTGAAGCTTTCTTT.

The chain couples TRBV6-1 to TRBJ2-3; D is unresolved. The CDR3 extends over 16 amino acids. V shed 5 bases and J shed 6 bases, with 21 bases lying between them. Germline lookup yields CDR1 MNHNS and CDR2 SASEGT. Here the CDR3 DNA reads TGTGCCAGCAGTCTAATTCCTAGTTACCCAACTGATACGCAGTATTTT. This encodes CASSLIPSYPTDTQYF.

This chain connects TRBV19 to TRBJ2-1; D is possibly TRBD2 (7 bases). CDR3 length: 16 residues. Trimming removed 3 bases at V and 4 bases at J, with 16 bases between. Germline V gene lookup returns CDR1 LNHDA and CDR2 SQIVND (reference sequence). The CDR3 sequence: CASSMGGGPSYNEQFF. DNA for the CDR3: TGTGCCAGTAGTATGGGAGGGGGGCCCTCTTACAATGAGCAGTTCTTC.